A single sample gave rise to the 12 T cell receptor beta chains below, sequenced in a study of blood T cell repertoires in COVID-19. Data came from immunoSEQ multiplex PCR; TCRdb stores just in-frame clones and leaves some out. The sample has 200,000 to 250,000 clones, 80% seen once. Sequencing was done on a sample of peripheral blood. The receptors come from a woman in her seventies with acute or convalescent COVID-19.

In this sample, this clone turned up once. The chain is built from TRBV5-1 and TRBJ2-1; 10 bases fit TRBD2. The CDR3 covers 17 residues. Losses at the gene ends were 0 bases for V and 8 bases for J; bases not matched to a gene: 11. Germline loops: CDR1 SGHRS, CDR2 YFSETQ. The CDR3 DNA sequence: TGCGCCAGCAGCTTGGTTTCGCCTAGCGGGAGTCGTGATGAGCAGTTCTTC. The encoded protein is CASSLVSPSGSRDEQFF.

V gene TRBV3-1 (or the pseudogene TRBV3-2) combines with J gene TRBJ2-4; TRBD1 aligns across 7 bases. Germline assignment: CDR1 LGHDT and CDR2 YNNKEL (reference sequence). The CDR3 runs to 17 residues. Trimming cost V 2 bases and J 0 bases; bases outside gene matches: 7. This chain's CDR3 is CASSQTGTALAKNIQYF. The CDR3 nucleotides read TGTGCCAGCAGCCAAACCGGGACAGCGCTAGCCAAAAACATTCAGTACTTC.

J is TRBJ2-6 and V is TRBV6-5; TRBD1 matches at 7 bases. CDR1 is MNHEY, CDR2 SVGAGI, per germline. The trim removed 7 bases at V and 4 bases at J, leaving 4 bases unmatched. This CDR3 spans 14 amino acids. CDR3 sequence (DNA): TGTGCCAGCACTGTGGACAGGGGGGCCAACGTCCTGACTTTC. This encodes CASTVDRGANVLTF.

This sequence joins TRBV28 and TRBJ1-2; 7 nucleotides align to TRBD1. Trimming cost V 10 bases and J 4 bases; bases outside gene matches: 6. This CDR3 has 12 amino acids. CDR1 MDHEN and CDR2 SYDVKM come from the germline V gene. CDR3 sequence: CAINRGSYGYTF. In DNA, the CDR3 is TGTGCCATCAACAGGGGTAGCTATGGCTACACCTTC.

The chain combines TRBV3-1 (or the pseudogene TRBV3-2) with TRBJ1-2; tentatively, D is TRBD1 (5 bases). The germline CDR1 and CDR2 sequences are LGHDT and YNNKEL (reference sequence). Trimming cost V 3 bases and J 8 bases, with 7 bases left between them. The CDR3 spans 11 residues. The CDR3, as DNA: TGTGCCAGCAGCCACCCAGGGGGCTACACCTTC. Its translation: CASSHPGGYTF.

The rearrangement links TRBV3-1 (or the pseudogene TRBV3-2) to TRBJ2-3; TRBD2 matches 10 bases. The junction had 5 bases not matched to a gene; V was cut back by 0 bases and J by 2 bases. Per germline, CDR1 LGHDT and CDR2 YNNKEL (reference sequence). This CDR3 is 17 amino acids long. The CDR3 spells CASSQDLLAGSTDTQYF. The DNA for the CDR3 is TGTGCCAGCAGCCAAGACCTACTAGCGGGGTCCACAGATACGCAGTATTTT.

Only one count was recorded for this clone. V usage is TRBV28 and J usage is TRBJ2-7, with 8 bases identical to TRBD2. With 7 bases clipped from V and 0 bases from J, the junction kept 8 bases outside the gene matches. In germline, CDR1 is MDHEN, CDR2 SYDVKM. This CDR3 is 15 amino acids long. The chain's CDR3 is CASTDIGTSSYEQYF. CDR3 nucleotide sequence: TGTGCCAGCACCGATATCGGGACTAGCTCCTACGAGCAGTACTTC.

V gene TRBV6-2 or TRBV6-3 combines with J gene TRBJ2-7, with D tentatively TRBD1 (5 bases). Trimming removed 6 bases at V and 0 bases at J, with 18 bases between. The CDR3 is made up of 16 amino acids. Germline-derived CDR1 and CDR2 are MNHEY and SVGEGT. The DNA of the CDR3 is TGTGCCAGCAGCCTAGGGGCCACCATCTACTCCTACGAGCAGTACTTC. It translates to CASSLGATIYSYEQYF.

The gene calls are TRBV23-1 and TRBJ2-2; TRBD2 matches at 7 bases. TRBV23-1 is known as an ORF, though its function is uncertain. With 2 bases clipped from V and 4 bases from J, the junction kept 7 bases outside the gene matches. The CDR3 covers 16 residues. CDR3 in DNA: TGCGCCAGCAGTCAAACATCTCTAGCGGCCACCGGGGAGCTGTTTTTT. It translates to CASSQTSLAATGELFF.

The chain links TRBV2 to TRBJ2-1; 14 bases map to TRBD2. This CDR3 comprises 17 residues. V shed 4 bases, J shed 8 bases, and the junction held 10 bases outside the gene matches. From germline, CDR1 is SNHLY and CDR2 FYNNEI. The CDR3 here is CASSGHPGTSGSDEQFF. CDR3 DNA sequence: TGTGCCAGCAGTGGTCATCCCGGGACTAGCGGGAGCGATGAGCAGTTCTTC.

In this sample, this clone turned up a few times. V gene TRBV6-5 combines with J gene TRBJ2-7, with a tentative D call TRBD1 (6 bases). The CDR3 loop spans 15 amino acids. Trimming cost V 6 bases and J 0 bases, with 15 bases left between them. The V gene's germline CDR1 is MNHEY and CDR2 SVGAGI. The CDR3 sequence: CASSQPYRDSYEQYF. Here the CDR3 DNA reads TGTGCCAGCAGCCAACCCTACAGGGACTCCTACGAGCAGTACTTC.

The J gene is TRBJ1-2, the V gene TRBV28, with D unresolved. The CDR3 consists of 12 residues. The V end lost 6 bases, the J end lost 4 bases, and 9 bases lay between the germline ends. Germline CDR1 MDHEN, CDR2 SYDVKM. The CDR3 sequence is CASSSRAYGYTF. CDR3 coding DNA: TGTGCCAGCAGCTCTCGCGCCTATGGCTACACCTTC.